A selection of T cell receptor beta chains follows, all from one sample in a study of STAT3 mutations in large granular lymphocyte leukemia. The table came from immunoSEQ multiplex PCR; TCRdb's copy has only in-frame clones and leaves some out. The repertoire holds about 4,300 clones, with approximately 62% as singletons. What was sequenced was PBMCs. The receptors here all came from a human donor with T large granular lymphocyte leukemia. Some clones in this sample may be carry-over from other donors' samples. The CDR3 runs from the conserved cysteine through the conserved F or W. A D gene is named only where the DNA matches it firmly. Clone size is not always given. Where it is, it says once, few, many or a class for expanded clones.

abundance	d_gene	j_gene	v_gene	CDR3aa	CDR3nt
-	-	TRBJ2-7	TRBV30	CAWSYRPAYEQYF	TGTGCCTGGAGTTATAGACCAGCCTACGAGCAGTACTTC
-	-	TRBJ1-1	TRBV29-1	CSVEIKGRTPLNTEAFF	TGCAGCGTTGAGATCAAGGGACGGACACCTCTGAACACTGAAGCTTTCTTT
few	TRBD1	TRBJ2-7	TRBV4-2	CASSQDWDSSYEQYF	TGTGCCAGCAGCCAAGACTGGGACAGCTCCTACGAGCAGTACTTC
-	-	TRBJ2-3	TRBV5-1	CASSSQGGDTQYF	TGCGCCAGCAGCTCGCAGGGGGGAGATACGCAGTATTTT
-	TRBD2	TRBJ2-3	TRBV7-9	CASSLSGLAGVRDTQYF	TGTGCCAGCAGCTTATCGGGACTAGCGGGAGTAAGGGATACGCAGTATTTT
-	-	TRBJ1-1	TRBV30	CAWSVGVSGTEAFF	TGTGCCTGGAGTGTCGGGGTGTCGGGAACTGAAGCTTTCTTT
few	TRBD1	TRBJ2-7	TRBV30	CAWRATGGLFNEQYF	TGTGCCTGGAGAGCTACAGGGGGCCTGTTCAACGAGCAGTACTTC
few	-	TRBJ2-7	TRBV6-6	CASSYAMDSPYEQYF	TGTGCCAGCAGTTACGCTATGGACAGCCCCTACGAGCAGTACTTC
-	-	TRBJ1-6	TRBV5-4	CASSAQGRSYNSPLHF	TGTGCCAGCAGCGCCCAGGGTCGGTCCTATAATTCACCCCTCCACTTT
-	-	TRBJ1-2	TRBV7-2	CASSLGGGYGYTF	TGTGCCAGCAGCTTAGGAGGGGGTTATGGCTACACCTTC
-	-	TRBJ2-7	TRBV7-9	CASSSLPQGSYEQYF	TGTGCCAGCAGCTCTCTCCCTCAGGGATCCTACGAGCAGTACTTC
few	-	TRBJ1-2	TRBV7-9	CVGGSGQYGYTF	TGTGTAGGAGGATCGGGTCAATATGGCTACACCTTC
-	-	TRBJ1-5	TRBV7-2	CASSLQQPGTQPQHF	TGTGCCAGCAGCTTACAACAGCCAGGCACGCAGCCCCAGCATTTT
few	-	TRBJ1-5	TRBV7-9	CASSLFLGQENQPQHF	TGTGCCAGCAGCTTATTTCTAGGGCAGGAAAATCAGCCCCAGCATTTT
few	TRBD2	TRBJ2-7	TRBV18	CASSPGSSGRTTTYEQYF	TGTGCCAGCTCACCAGGGTCTAGCGGGAGGACCACGACCTACGAGCAGTACTTC
-	TRBD2	TRBJ2-5	TRBV5-6	CASSLAGLVYETQYF	TGTGCCAGCAGCTTGGCAGGACTAGTATACGAGACCCAGTACTTC
-	-	TRBJ2-7	TRBV6-6	CASSLDGYEQYF	TGTGCCAGCAGCTTGGACGGTTACGAGCAGTACTTC
once	-	TRBJ2-7	TRBV18	CASSPVVAHPSEQYF	TGTGCCAGCTCACCAGTTGTGGCTCATCCCTCCGAGCAGTACTTC
-	-	TRBJ2-7	TRBV18	CASSPDYEQYF	TGTGCCAGCTCACCGGACTACGAGCAGTACTTC
-	-	TRBJ2-5	TRBV5-1	CASSLLAGEETQYF	TGCGCCAGCAGCTTGTTGGCAGGGGAAGAGACCCAGTACTTC
once	-	TRBJ1-1	TRBV13	CASRPRGGLNTEAFF	TGTGCCAGCAGACCCCGTGGGGGCTTGAACACTGAAGCTTTCTTT
-	TRBD1	TRBJ1-1	TRBV5-1	CASSWDSMNTEAFF	TGCGCCAGCAGCTGGGACAGTATGAACACTGAAGCTTTCTTT
-	TRBD1	TRBJ2-7	TRBV10-1	CASSETGGTDEQYF	TGCGCCAGCAGTGAGACAGGGGGTACTGACGAGCAGTACTTC
-	TRBD1	TRBJ1-2	TRBV7-9	CASSSGQGLDYGYTF	TGTGCCAGCAGCTCGGGACAGGGTCTAGACTATGGCTACACCTTC
few	-	TRBJ1-1	TRBV6-1	CASRGMGVTEAFF	TGTGCCAGCAGGGGAATGGGGGTCACTGAAGCTTTCTTT
-	TRBD1	TRBJ2-7	TRBV5-4	CASSLGTGGAYEQYF	TGTGCCAGCAGCTTGGGTACAGGGGGAGCCTACGAGCAGTACTTC
-	-	TRBJ2-5	TRBV9	CASSVGHKATQYF	TGTGCCAGCAGCGTAGGACATAAAGCGACCCAGTACTTC
-	-	TRBJ1-1	TRBV5-4	CASQVTATEAFF	TGTGCCAGCCAAGTAACAGCGACTGAAGCTTTCTTT
-	-	TRBJ1-5	TRBV5-6	CASSTLWGANSNQPQHF	TGTGCCAGCAGCACACTCTGGGGAGCTAATAGCAATCAGCCCCAGCATTTT
-	-	TRBJ1-2	TRBV7-9	CASSFDSGNYGYTF	TGTGCCAGCAGCTTCGACAGTGGTAACTATGGCTACACCTTC
-	TRBD2	TRBJ2-3	TRBV5-5	CASSPGTSGPDTQYF	TGTGCCAGCAGCCCTGGGACTAGCGGACCAGATACGCAGTATTTT
-	TRBD1	TRBJ2-5	TRBV5-1	CASNSGQAQETQYF	TGCGCCAGCAACTCCGGACAGGCCCAAGAGACCCAGTACTTC
few	-	TRBJ2-7	TRBV5-1	CASSLFSGGSYEQYF	TGCGCCAGCAGCTTGTTTAGTGGGGGCTCCTACGAGCAGTACTTC
few	-	TRBJ2-4	TRBV5-6	CASSLASAPNIQYF	TGTGCCAGCAGCTTGGCGTCTGCCCCGAACATTCAGTACTTC
-	-	TRBJ1-5	TRBV5-4	CASSLGNQPQHF	TGTGCCAGCAGTTTGGGCAATCAGCCCCAGCATTTT
few	-	TRBJ1-5	TRBV7-9	CASGTDNQPQHF	TGTGCCAGCGGGACGGACAATCAGCCCCAGCATTTT
once	TRBD1	TRBJ1-1	TRBV18	CASSPPSTGWNTEAFF	TGTGCCAGCTCACCACCCTCGACAGGGTGGAACACTGAAGCTTTCTTT
few	-	TRBJ1-1	TRBV5-1	CASSTYRATEAFF	TGCGCCAGCAGCACCTACAGGGCTACTGAAGCTTTCTTT
few	-	TRBJ2-7	TRBV11-3	CASSLEAAGVQYF	TGTGCCAGCAGCTTAGAGGCGGCAGGGGTTCAGTACTTC
-	-	TRBJ1-1	TRBV25-1	CASGPTSRTEAFF	TGTGCCAGCGGCCCGACGAGCAGGACTGAAGCTTTCTTT
once	TRBD1	TRBJ1-2	TRBV29-1	CSVDHGQGAYGYTF	TGCAGCGTTGATCATGGACAGGGGGCTTACGGCTACACCTTC
-	-	TRBJ1-2	TRBV30	CAWSPVGYGYTF	TGTGCCTGGAGCCCTGTGGGTTATGGCTACACCTTC
-	-	TRBJ1-4	TRBV30	CAWSPTVNEKLFF	TGTGCCTGGAGTCCAACGGTGAATGAAAAACTGTTTTTT
few	TRBD1	TRBJ1-2	TRBV18	CASSPQGAGYTF	TGTGCCAGCTCACCACAGGGGGCTGGCTACACCTTC
-	-	TRBJ2-7	TRBV30	CAWSVQGQGRDEQYF	TGTGCCTGGAGTGTACAAGGGCAGGGTCGAGACGAGCAGTACTTC
-	-	TRBJ1-2	TRBV6-5	CASSRGGGSYTF	TGTGCCAGCAGTCGCGGTGGTGGGAGCTACACCTTC
once	-	TRBJ2-3	TRBV29-1	CSVVGQAIDTQYF	TGCAGCGTTGTGGGGCAGGCGATCGATACGCAGTATTTT
few	TRBD2	TRBJ2-7	TRBV5-4	CASSGTRGTYEQYF	TGTGCCAGCAGCGGGACTAGGGGCACCTACGAGCAGTACTTC
few	TRBD1	TRBJ2-7	TRBV6-5	CASSYSHRGLYEQYF	TGTGCCAGCAGTTACTCGCACAGGGGGCTATACGAGCAGTACTTC
-	-	TRBJ1-6	TRBV19	CASSTGPENSPLHF	TGTGCCAGTAGTACGGGACCGGAGAATTCACCCCTCCACTTT
-	TRBD1	TRBJ2-7	TRBV29-1	CSVKTGGLYEQYF	TGCAGCGTTAAGACAGGGGGCCTCTACGAGCAGTACTTC
few	-	TRBJ1-2	TRBV4-3	CASSQDYGLGYGYTF	TGCGCCAGCAGCCAAGATTACGGGTTGGGCTATGGCTACACCTTC
-	-	TRBJ1-6	TRBV15	CATSREPNSPLHF	TGTGCCACCAGCAGAGAGCCGAATTCACCCCTCCACTTT
-	-	TRBJ1-6	TRBV5-1	CASSLSRESGSPLHF	TGCGCCAGCAGCTTGTCGCGGGAATCGGGATCACCCCTCCACTTT
-	TRBD1	TRBJ1-6	TRBV4-1	CASSQGRGQGADNSPLHF	TGCGCCAGCAGCCAGGGGAGGGGACAGGGGGCGGATAATTCACCCCTCCACTTT
few	-	TRBJ1-1	TRBV18	CASSPREMGGNTEAFF	TGTGCCAGCTCACCGAGAGAGATGGGGGGGAACACTGAAGCTTTCTTT
-	-	TRBJ2-5	TRBV20-1	CSATKGTQYF	TGCAGTGCTACGAAGGGGACCCAGTACTTC